Below are 4 T cell receptor beta chains sequenced from a single sample in a study of CD8 T cells in ankylosing spondylitis. General observations from the study: Apparently characteristic of ankylosing spondylitis blood was a TCR beta motif (about 8 highly homologous variants).

From the 5' RACE reads, TCRdb called clonotypes with MiXCR, one entry per CDR3 protein. The repertoire holds more than 650,000 distinct CDR3 sequences, with approximately 12% as singletons. No antigen has been assigned to these receptors. The sequencing input was blood, either unsorted or a sorted T cell fraction (not recorded which). These receptors were taken from a male donor with ankylosing spondylitis.

CDR3: CASSLGQYSGANVLTF. In DNA form, the CDR3 reads TGTGCCAGCAGTTTAGGCCAATACTCTGGGGCCAACGTCCTGACTTTC. The V call is TRBV12-3 or TRBV12-4, the J call TRBJ2-6; no clear D. The CDR3 runs 16 residues. Trimming pared 1 base from V and 0 bases from J, leaving 7 bases between.

This clonotype was counted many times. J is TRBJ1-2 and V is TRBV12-3 or TRBV12-4, with 10 bases identical to TRBD1. The CDR3 runs 14 residues. The V segment lost 5 bases and the J segment 5 bases; nucleotides outside the gene matches: 5. CDR3 DNA: TGTGCCAGCAGTCCGGGACAGGGGATTTATGGCTACACCTTC. Its protein is CASSPGQGIYGYTF.

This clonotype was detected ten times or more. The chain combines TRBV29-1 with TRBJ2-3, with D perhaps matching TRBD1 (6 bases). Trimming left V 4 bases short and J 8 bases short, with 19 bases between. Germline V gives CDR1 SQVTM, CDR2 ANQGSEA. This CDR3 region has 14 residues. The CDR3 loop is CSVGRGLGMVTQYF. CDR3 bases: TGCAGCGTTGGCAGGGGTCTGGGGATGGTTACGCAGTATTTT.

The CDR3 sequence: CASGRDRLSSGNTIYF. The CDR3 nucleotides read TGTGCCAGCGGCCGGGACAGGCTGTCCTCTGGAAACACCATATATTTT. The chain joins TRBV7-2 to TRBJ1-3; 8 bases are shared with TRBD1. Unmatched junction bases numbered 9, after V lost 8 bases and J lost 0 bases. This CDR3 is 16 amino acids long. The germline V gene encodes CDR1 SGHTA and CDR2 FQGNSA.